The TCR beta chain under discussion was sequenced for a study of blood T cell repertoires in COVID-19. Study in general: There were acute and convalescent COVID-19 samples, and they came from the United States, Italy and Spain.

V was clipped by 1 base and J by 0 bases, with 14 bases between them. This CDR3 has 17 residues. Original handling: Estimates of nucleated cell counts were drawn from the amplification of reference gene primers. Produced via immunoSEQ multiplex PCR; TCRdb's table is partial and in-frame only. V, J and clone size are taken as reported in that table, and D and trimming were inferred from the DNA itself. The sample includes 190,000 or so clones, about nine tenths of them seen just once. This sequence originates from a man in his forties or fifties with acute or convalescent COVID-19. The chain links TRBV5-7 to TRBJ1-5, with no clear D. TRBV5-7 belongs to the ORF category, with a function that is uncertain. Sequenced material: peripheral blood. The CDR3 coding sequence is TGTGCCAGCAGCTTGCAGACCACGGGATCTAGCAATCAGCCCCAGCATTTT. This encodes CASSLQTTGSSNQPQHF.